This T cell receptor (beta chain) was found in a study of T-cell memory formation after mild COVID-19. Per the germline V gene, CDR1 is KGHDR and CDR2 is SFDVKD. The CDR3 extends over 12 amino acids. Trimming pared 2 bases from V and 4 bases from J, leaving 2 bases between. A 5'RACE reaction primed in the constant segment made cDNA libraries of TCR alpha and TCR beta, and these carried sample barcodes and UMIs. Each CDR3 protein is one row after TCRdb ran MiXCR on the 5' RACE reads. This sample yields 300,000 to 400,000 distinct CDR3 sequences, of which roughly an eighth are seen a single time; about a fifth belongs to the top ten. This clonotype was picked up a small number of times.

The sequenced sample consisted of PBMCs or a T cell subset sorted from them (not recorded which). This clonotype was sampled from a man between 18 and 29 years old who had mild COVID-19 (a few samples of this study predate the infection). Cell type and time point are not known. The chain combines TRBV24-1 with TRBJ1-5, with D hard to call. The CDR3 DNA reads as TGTGCCACCAGTGATTGGAATCAGCCCCAGCATTTT. Translating it yields CATSDWNQPQHF.